The 18 T cell receptor beta chains listed next were all sequenced from one sample in a study of blood T cell repertoires in COVID-19. Sequenced by immunoSEQ multiplex PCR; TCRdb stores in-frame clones only, minus some. The table has under 250,000 clones, approximately 83% seen once. Sequenced sample: peripheral blood. The receptors originated from a woman aged 25 to 39 who had recovered from COVID-19.

The rearrangement joins TRBV9 to TRBJ2-7; TRBD2 is a possible D gene (5 bases). Germline CDR1 reads SGDLS; CDR2 reads YYNGEE. The CDR3 loop spans 15 amino acids. Between the trimmed V and J ends, which lost 0 bases and 1 base, there was a span of 11 bases. The CDR3 DNA sequence: TGTGCCAGCAGCGTAGGGGCGGACTCTTCCTACGAGCAGTACTTC. Translated: CASSVGADSSYEQYF.

The chain uses TRBV6-5 and TRBJ1-6, with D possibly being TRBD1 (6 bases). Trimming pared 6 bases from V and 9 bases from J, leaving 18 bases between. CDR1 is MNHEY and CDR2 is SVGAGI in the germline V gene. This CDR3 comprises 15 residues. The CDR3 DNA sequence: TGTGCCAGCAGAGGAGCCTGGGGGGGCCCTTCACCCCTCCACTTT. Its translation: CASRGAWGGPSPLHF.

The V call is TRBV7-3, the J call TRBJ2-2; 9 nucleotides align to TRBD1. This CDR3 region has 16 residues. In germline, CDR1 is SGHTA, CDR2 FQGTGA. With 0 bases clipped from V and 3 bases from J, the junction kept 2 bases outside the gene matches. CDR3 loop: CASSLTGTGYTGELFF. The CDR3 DNA follows: TGTGCCAGCAGCTTAACCGGGACAGGGTACACCGGGGAGCTGTTTTTT.

This chain links TRBV29-1 with TRBJ2-5; 7 positions agree with TRBD1. Germline trimming cut 4 bases from V and 5 bases from J; bases unmatched to any gene: 13. CDR1 is SQVTM, CDR2 ANQGSEA, per germline. This CDR3 region has 15 residues. The DNA for the CDR3 is TGCAGCGTTGCGCCTGGACAGGCCGGGTGGGAGACCCAGTACTTC. Encoded protein: CSVAPGQAGWETQYF.

This chain joins TRBV4-2 and TRBJ2-1, with 8 nucleotides matching TRBD2. The germline V gene has CDR1 LGHNA and CDR2 YNFKEQ. CDR3 length: 12 residues. The ends lost 0 bases at V and 15 bases at J; junction bases unmatched: 4. Here the CDR3 reads CASSQDTGGPFF. The CDR3 bases are TGTGCCAGCAGCCAAGATACGGGAGGGCCGTTCTTC.

This CDR3 reads CASSAEDGYGEEKLFF. Here the CDR3 DNA reads TGTGCCAGCAGCGCAGAGGACGGGTACGGGGAGGAAAAACTGTTTTTT. The chain joins TRBV9 to TRBJ1-4, with D hard to call. The CDR3 consists of 16 residues. Deletions cut 3 bases from V and 8 bases from J, with 20 bases between. Germline lookup yields CDR1 SGDLS and CDR2 YYNGEE.

The rearrangement joins TRBV5-1 to TRBJ2-5; D possibly corresponds to TRBD2 (6 bases). The germline V gene encodes CDR1 SGHRS and CDR2 YFSETQ. V lost 0 bases to trimming and J lost 7 bases, with 13 bases between them. The CDR3 extends over 14 amino acids. Here the CDR3 reads CASSLARTMGTQYF. In DNA form, the CDR3 reads TGCGCCAGCAGCTTGGCCCGGACTATGGGGACCCAGTACTTC.

In its sample, this clone was seen many times. The chain has TRBV24-1 and TRBJ2-1; the match to TRBD1 covers 7 bases. With 4 bases clipped from V and 15 bases from J, the junction kept 11 bases outside the gene matches. The length of the CDR3 is 13 residues. Germline V CDR1 and CDR2: KGHDR, SFDVKD. CDR3 nucleotide sequence: TGTGCCACCAGTGAAGGGGGCCATTCGGGTCCGTTCTTC. This codes for CATSEGGHSGPFF.

The chain employs TRBV3-1 (or the pseudogene TRBV3-2) and TRBJ1-2; D is undetermined. Germline CDR1 LGHDT, CDR2 YNNKEL (reference sequence). CDR3 size: 12 residues. The V and J ends lost 1 base and 4 bases respectively, with 4 bases between them. The DNA for the CDR3 is TGTGCCAGCAGCCAAGTCAGCTATGGCTACACCTTC. It encodes CASSQVSYGYTF.

The rearrangement links TRBV7-9 to TRBJ2-1, with TRBD2 matching over 7 bases. The length of the CDR3 is 14 residues. The ends lost 7 bases at V and 4 bases at J; junction bases unmatched: 7. Germline CDR1 is SEHNR and CDR2 is FQNEAQ (reference sequence). CDR3 sequence: CASMVSGNYNEQFF. CDR3 nucleotides: TGTGCCAGCATGGTGAGCGGGAATTACAATGAGCAGTTCTTC.

The chain joins TRBV7-2 to TRBJ2-7; TRBD1 matches 11 bases. The CDR3 length is 14 residues. Per the germline V gene, CDR1 is SGHTA and CDR2 is FQGNSA. V lost 4 bases and J lost 5; bases outside the gene matches: 4. CDR3 sequence: CASSSGTGGNEQYF. CDR3 sequence (DNA): TGTGCCAGCAGCTCCGGGACAGGGGGTAACGAGCAGTACTTC.

The chain employs TRBV27 and TRBJ2-7; 13 bases are shared with TRBD2. Per germline, CDR1 MNHEY and CDR2 SMNVEV (reference sequence). J gave up 6 bases and V 5 bases, and 7 bases lay outside the gene matches. The CDR3 consists of 15 residues. CDR3 amino acids: CASSVTSGRAIEQYF. The CDR3 nucleotides read TGTGCCAGCAGTGTCACTAGCGGGAGGGCTATCGAGCAGTACTTC.

The chain uses TRBV28 and TRBJ1-2; D gene unclear. This CDR3 is built from 13 residues. The germline V gene encodes CDR1 MDHEN and CDR2 SYDVKM. V shed 5 bases and J shed 4 bases, with 11 bases lying between them. CDR3 sequence (DNA): TGTGCCAGCAGTCCGCAAAGCTTCTATGGCTACACCTTC. Translating it yields CASSPQSFYGYTF.

J is TRBJ2-5 and V is TRBV28; the D gene is possibly TRBD2 (6 bases). Germline V CDR1 and CDR2: MDHEN, SYDVKM. The V end lost 7 bases, the J end lost 4 bases, and 19 bases lay between the germline ends. The CDR3 is made up of 15 amino acids. CDR3 DNA sequence: TGTGCCAGCACCCCCCCCTGGCGGGGATTAGAGACCCAGTACTTC. As protein: CASTPPWRGLETQYF. Together with reference TRBV28 and TRBJ2-5, the CDR3 gives the full variable domain: DVKVTQSSRYLVKRTGEKVFLECVQDMDHENMFWYRQDPGLGLRLIYFSYDVKMKEKGDIPEGYSVSREKKERFSLILESASTNQTSMYLCASTPPWRGLETQYFGPGTRLLVL.

This clone was counted once. J is TRBJ2-1 and V is TRBV19, with 10 bases aligning to TRBD1. Germline lookup yields CDR1 LNHDA and CDR2 SQIVND (reference sequence). The CDR3 extends over 11 amino acids. After removal of 8 bases from V and 9 bases from J, the junction contained 1 base not matched to a gene. DNA of the CDR3: TGTGCCAGTGGGACAGGGGCTGAGCAGTTCTTC. Its translation is CASGTGAEQFF.

The genes are TRBV10-2 and TRBJ2-5, with D possibly matching TRBD2 (5 bases). CDR3 length equals 11 residues. Germline V gene data show CDR1 as WSHSY and CDR2 as SAAADI. V was pared by 6 bases and J by 5 bases, with 7 bases between. The CDR3 bases are TGCGCCAGCAGGGTAGCGGAGACCCAGTACTTC. Residues: CASRVAETQYF.

This chain uses TRBV7-9 with TRBJ2-1; 9 bases align to TRBD1. CDR1 and CDR2 from the germline V gene are SEHNR and FQNEAQ (reference sequence). This CDR3 region has 15 residues. The ends lost 9 bases at V and 7 bases at J; junction bases unmatched: 13. CDR3 nucleotides: TGTGCCAGTCGCCCCCCGACGGGACAGGGTAATGAGCAGTTCTTC. Translating it yields CASRPPTGQGNEQFF.

V is TRBV5-5 and J is TRBJ2-1; 11 bases are shared with TRBD2. The CDR3 is 16 residues long. V lost 2 bases and J lost 6; bases outside the gene matches: 7. The V gene's germline CDR1 is SGHKS and CDR2 YYEKEE (reference sequence). The CDR3 here is CASSFPTSGSINEQFF. The CDR3 bases are TGTGCCAGCAGCTTCCCCACTAGCGGGAGTATCAATGAGCAGTTCTTC. Based on the CDR3 plus reference TRBV5-5 and TRBJ2-1, the full variable domain is DAGVTQSPTHLIKTRGQQVTLRCSPISGHKSVSWYQQVLGQGPQFIFQYYEKEERGRGNFPDRFSARQFPNYSSELNVNALLLGDSALYLCASSFPTSGSINEQFFGPGTRLTVL.